This entry lists 15 T cell receptor beta chains sequenced from one sample in a study of control samples from healthy donors and cancer patients. The assay was immunoSEQ multiplex PCR, and TCRdb's table has in-frame clones only and misses some. Of approximately 83,000 clones listed, about 92% are singletons. The material sequenced was blood. Source of these receptors: a woman between 25 and 40 years old in good health.

The chain links TRBV6-1 to TRBJ1-5; D perhaps matches TRBD1 (6 bases). The CDR3 is 15 residues long. Trimming removed 2 bases at V and 5 bases at J, with 13 bases between. The germline V gene encodes CDR1 MNHNS and CDR2 SASEGT. The CDR3 is CASSEPWTVYQPQHF. CDR3 sequence (DNA): TGTGCCAGCAGTGAACCGTGGACAGTCTATCAGCCCCAGCATTTT.

V and J are TRBV2 and TRBJ1-5; D is undetermined. The ends were cut back, 2 bases at V and 0 bases at J, with 11 bases in the middle. This CDR3 region has 16 residues. Germline CDR1 SNHLY, CDR2 FYNNEI. The CDR3 nucleotides are TGTGCCAGCAGTGAAAGGGCCGTCTATAGCAATCAGCCCCAGCATTTT. Amino acids: CASSERAVYSNQPQHF.

This chain connects TRBV3-1 (or the pseudogene TRBV3-2) to TRBJ2-6, with unresolved D. The V end was cut by 0 bases, the J end by 0 bases, with 0 bases between. Germline lookup yields CDR1 LGHDT and CDR2 YNNKEL (reference sequence). CDR3 length equals 14 residues. The CDR3 loop reads CASSQDSGANVLTF. The CDR3 nucleotides are TGTGCCAGCAGCCAAGACTCTGGGGCCAACGTCCTGACTTTC.

The V and J genes are TRBV24-1 and TRBJ2-3; maybe TRBD1 (5 bases). The V end lost 5 bases, the J end lost 2 bases, and 7 bases lay between the germline ends. CDR3 size: 13 residues. Germline V gives CDR1 KGHDR, CDR2 SFDVKD. CDR3 sequence reads: CATSARVTDTQYF. The DNA for the CDR3 is TGTGCCACCAGTGCCAGGGTCACAGATACGCAGTATTTT.

V and J are TRBV3-1 (or the pseudogene TRBV3-2) and TRBJ2-1; D is possibly TRBD1 (5 bases). Germline lookup yields CDR1 LGHDT and CDR2 YNNKEL (reference sequence). This CDR3 comprises 15 residues. Trimming left V 0 bases short and J 7 bases short, with 13 bases between. The CDR3 DNA sequence: TGTGCCAGCAGCCAAGATTTAGGAAAGGGGAATGAGCAGTTCTTC. It specifies CASSQDLGKGNEQFF.

This clone was seen once. The chain recombines TRBV5-4 with TRBJ2-3; no clear D. Germline loops: CDR1 SGHNT, CDR2 YYREEE (reference sequence). The CDR3 totals 12 residues. Trimming left V 9 bases short and J 3 bases short, with 11 bases between. CDR3 coding DNA: TGTGCCATCTACGAGCGTACAGATACGCAGTATTTT. Protein product: CAIYERTDTQYF. Full variable domain (outside the CDR3, taken from reference TRBV5-4 and TRBJ2-3): ETGVTQSPTHLIKTRGQQVTLRCSSQSGHNTVSWYQQALGQGPQFIFQYYREEENGRGNFPPRFSGLQFPNYSSELNVNALELDDSALYLCAIYERTDTQYFGPGTRLTVL.

This chain joins TRBV7-3 and TRBJ2-1; 8 positions agree with TRBD2. Germline V gene sequence: CDR1 SGHTA, CDR2 FQGTGA. The CDR3 sequence is 15 residues long. The trim removed 5 bases at V and 3 bases at J, leaving 6 bases unmatched. Here the CDR3 reads CASSIGLAVYNEQFF. CDR3 in DNA: TGTGCCAGCAGCATAGGACTAGCAGTCTACAATGAGCAGTTCTTC.

This rearrangement joins TRBV4-1 to TRBJ1-4, with unresolved D. There are 16 residues in the CDR3. Trimming left V 1 base short and J 6 bases short, with 15 bases between. Germline CDR1 reads MGHRA; CDR2 reads YSYEKL. The DNA of the CDR3 is TGCGCCAGCAGCCAAGTTGTTCGAGGGCGTGATGAAAAACTGTTTTTT. Protein sequence: CASSQVVRGRDEKLFF.

The rearrangement uses TRBV7-8 and TRBJ2-1; 8 bases are a match to TRBD1. Per germline, CDR1 SGHVS and CDR2 FQNEAQ. The CDR3 is 14 residues long. J gave up 6 bases and V 5 bases, and 6 bases lay outside the gene matches. CDR3 amino acids: CASSDWTGSNEQFF. In DNA, the CDR3 is TGTGCCAGCAGCGATTGGACAGGGAGCAATGAGCAGTTCTTC. Based on the CDR3 plus reference TRBV7-8 and TRBJ2-1, the full variable domain is GAGVSQSPRYKVAKRGQDVALRCDPISGHVSLFWYQQALGQGPEFLTYFQNEAQLDKSGLPSDRFFAERPEGSVSTLKIQRTQQEDSAVYLCASSDWTGSNEQFFGPGTRLTVL.

The chain is built from TRBV5-1 and TRBJ2-7; TRBD1 matches at 8 bases. The V and J ends lost 2 bases and 2 bases, in that order; junction bases with no gene match: 12. This CDR3 is 17 amino acids long. Germline V CDR1 and CDR2: SGHRS, YFSETQ. The CDR3 region is CASSLPPGQGSTYEQYF. The CDR3 nucleotides are TGCGCCAGCAGCTTACCCCCCGGACAGGGTAGTACCTACGAGCAGTACTTC.

V and J are TRBV12-3 or TRBV12-4 and TRBJ1-6; 7 bases are a match to TRBD1. The CDR3 is 13 amino acids. V shed 2 bases, J shed 10 bases, and the junction held 2 bases outside the gene matches. The CDR3 loop is CASSLTGESPLHF. The CDR3 nucleotides read TGTGCCAGCAGTTTAACAGGGGAATCACCCCTCCACTTT.

The chain is built from TRBV19 and TRBJ2-2; a weak D match, TRBD1 (5 bases). The CDR3 extends over 14 amino acids. V lost 4 bases and J 4 bases, leaving 10 bases between the germline ends. Germline CDR1 LNHDA, CDR2 SQIVND (reference sequence). As DNA, the CDR3 is TGTGCCAGTAGTAACCAGGGCCTCACCGGGGAGCTGTTTTTT. This codes for CASSNQGLTGELFF.

The gene calls are TRBV4-1 and TRBJ2-3; D perhaps matches TRBD1 (6 bases). The CDR3 sequence is 16 residues long. Germline CDR1 is MGHRA and CDR2 is YSYEKL. Trimming took off 0 bases at V and 5 bases at J, with 15 bases between the two ends. CDR3 sequence (DNA): TGCGCCAGCAGCCAAGATGGACAGTCCCTCTTAGATACGCAGTATTTT. This codes for CASSQDGQSLLDTQYF.

The chain is built from TRBV28 and TRBJ1-5; no clear D gene. The CDR3 totals 14 residues. V lost 6 bases and J 1 base, leaving 10 bases between the germline ends. The germline CDR1 and CDR2 sequences are MDHEN and SYDVKM. The CDR3 loop reads CASSLIQSNQPQHF. The CDR3 DNA follows: TGTGCCAGCAGCCTGATCCAGAGCAATCAGCCCCAGCATTTT.

The chain uses TRBV4-2 and TRBJ1-4; TRBD1 aligns across 10 bases. CDR1 and CDR2 from the germline V gene are LGHNA and YNFKEQ. V shed 6 bases and J 8 bases; nucleotides not matched to a gene: 6. The CDR3 loop spans 14 amino acids. Written as DNA, the CDR3 is TGTGCCAGCAGTCCCGGGACAGGGGTAGAAAAACTGTTTTTT. Protein: CASSPGTGVEKLFF.